The 16 T cell receptor beta chains listed next were all sequenced from one sample in a study of shared clonotypes between healthy human individuals. The table came from immunoSEQ multiplex PCR; TCRdb's copy has only in-frame clones and leaves some out. The data hold approximately 1.4 million clones, with approximately 98% observed a single time. The source material was naive CD4+ T cells sorted from blood. The sample's subset: CD45RA+ positively selected. The receptors come from a man younger than 40 in good health.

This chain joins TRBV7-6 and TRBJ2-7; D may be TRBD2 (6 bases). The CDR3 has 16 residues. With 0 bases removed from V and 2 bases from J, the gap between germline ends came to 14 bases. Germline CDR1 is SGHVS and CDR2 is FNYEAQ. The CDR3 DNA reads as TGTGCCAGCAGCTTAGCTGTGGGAGGAATGGCCTACGAGCAGTACTTC. Translated: CASSLAVGGMAYEQYF.

This clone was counted only a few times. Other DNA sequences in the same sample also yield this CDR3. The V call is TRBV18, the J call TRBJ2-7; D not resolved. There are 13 residues in the CDR3. Germline V lookup: CDR1 KGHSH, CDR2 LQKENI. V was pared by 0 bases and J by 0 bases, with 3 bases between. CDR3 in amino acids: CASSPPSSYEQYF. The CDR3 nucleotides are TGTGCCAGCTCACCACCGAGCTCCTACGAGCAGTACTTC.

The chain has TRBV5-1 and TRBJ2-1; D perhaps matches TRBD1 (6 bases). CDR3 length: 15 amino acids. Germline loops: CDR1 SGHRS, CDR2 YFSETQ. The V end lost 4 bases, the J end lost 0 bases, and 11 bases lay between the germline ends. The chain's CDR3 is CASSPGQRSYNEQFF. CDR3 DNA sequence: TGCGCCAGCAGCCCCGGACAGCGCTCCTACAATGAGCAGTTCTTC.

This sequence joins TRBV5-1 and TRBJ2-7, with 9 nucleotides matching TRBD2. The V gene's germline CDR1 is SGHRS and CDR2 YFSETQ. The J segment lost 4 bases and the V segment lost 4 bases, leaving 9 bases of the junction unmatched. The CDR3 sequence is 15 residues long. The CDR3 loop is CASSLDSGSRYEQYF. The CDR3 nucleotides are TGCGCCAGCAGCCTAGATAGCGGGAGTAGGTACGAGCAGTACTTC.

This sequence joins TRBV19 and TRBJ1-1, with D perhaps matching TRBD1 (5 bases). V was trimmed by 7 bases and J by 1 base, leaving 10 bases between them. Germline V CDR1 and CDR2: LNHDA, SQIVND (reference sequence). This CDR3 has 13 residues. The CDR3 nucleotides read TGTGCCAGTAAGGTCAGGGAGAACACTGAAGCTTTCTTT. Its translation: CASKVRENTEAFF.

V and J are TRBV19 and TRBJ2-5; 7 nucleotides line up with TRBD1. The CDR3 has 15 amino acids. V gave up 3 bases and J gave up 2 bases; unmatched junction bases: 6. CDR1 LNHDA and CDR2 SQIVND come from the germline V gene (reference sequence). CDR3 residues: CASSIVWTGQETQYF. In DNA form, the CDR3 reads TGTGCCAGTAGTATCGTTTGGACAGGACAAGAGACCCAGTACTTC.

V gene TRBV6-6 combines with J gene TRBJ2-7; perhaps TRBD2 as D (6 bases). The germline CDR1 and CDR2 sequences are MNHNY and SVGAGI (reference sequence). V lost 6 bases and J lost 3, with 12 bases in between. This CDR3 is built from 13 residues. CDR3 sequence reads: CASRFGTYYEQYF. In DNA form, the CDR3 reads TGTGCCAGCAGGTTTGGGACTTACTACGAGCAGTACTTC.

About this clone: The sample holds other DNA sequences that translate to the same CDR3. CDR3 residues: CASSPGITDTQYF. CDR3 coding DNA: TGTGCCAGCTCACCAGGGATAACAGATACGCAGTATTTT. This rearrangement joins TRBV18 to TRBJ2-3; the D is unclear. Trimming removed 2 bases at V and 3 bases at J, with 6 bases between. Germline lookup yields CDR1 KGHSH and CDR2 LQKENI. This CDR3 spans 13 amino acids.

The chain links TRBV30 to TRBJ1-4, with 7 bases matching TRBD1. CDR1 GTSNPN and CDR2 SVGIG come from the germline V gene (reference sequence). V shed 2 bases, J shed 1 base, and the junction held 7 bases outside the gene matches. The CDR3 consists of 16 residues. The CDR3 spells CAWSSTTGITNEKLFF. Here the CDR3 DNA reads TGTGCCTGGAGTTCAACGACAGGGATAACTAATGAAAAACTGTTTTTT. The full variable domain, rest sourced from reference TRBV30 and TRBJ1-4, is SQTIHQWPATLVQPVGSPLSLECTVEGTSNPNLYWYRQAAGRGLQLLFYSVGIGQISSEVPQNLSASRPQDRQFILSSKKLLLSDSGFYLCAWSSTTGITNEKLFFGSGTQLSVL.

V and J are TRBV7-9 and TRBJ2-7; TRBD2 matches 7 bases. The CDR3 consists of 14 residues. Per germline, CDR1 SEHNR and CDR2 FQNEAQ (reference sequence). V lost 11 bases to trimming and J lost 3 bases; unmatched junction nucleotides: 13. The DNA of the CDR3 is TGTGCCTCCTCGGGGGAGCGGGGCTACTACGAGCAGTACTTC. This codes for CASSGERGYYEQYF.

The gene calls are TRBV18 and TRBJ2-1, with a weak D call TRBD1 (6 bases). This CDR3 comprises 15 residues. V gave up 3 bases and J gave up 5 bases, with 14 bases separating them. CDR1 is KGHSH, CDR2 LQKENI, per germline. CDR3 amino acids: CASSPQQGLNNEQFF. The CDR3 region has the DNA TGTGCCAGCTCACCCCAGCAGGGGTTGAACAATGAGCAGTTCTTC.

This sequence joins TRBV28 and TRBJ1-2, with D possibly being TRBD1 (6 bases). V lost 7 bases and J lost 4, with 16 bases in between. CDR3 length: 14 amino acids. Germline loops: CDR1 MDHEN, CDR2 SYDVKM. CDR3 nucleotides: TGTGCCAGCAATGGGCCGGCGGGGGCCTATGGCTACACCTTC. It is translated as CASNGPAGAYGYTF.

The CDR3 sequence is CSVKVTGDQPQHF. The CDR3 coding sequence is TGCAGCGTTAAGGTCACAGGAGATCAGCCCCAGCATTTT. The V gene is TRBV29-1, the J gene TRBJ1-5, with D perhaps TRBD1 (5 bases). V shed 5 bases and J shed 5 bases, with 13 bases lying between them. In germline, CDR1 is SQVTM, CDR2 ANQGSEA. This CDR3 has 13 residues.

The rearrangement uses TRBV27 and TRBJ2-7; 9 bases map to TRBD1. V trimming: 5 bases; J trimming: 7 bases; junction bases outside the gene matches: 9. Germline V gives CDR1 MNHEY, CDR2 SMNVEV (reference sequence). This CDR3 is built from 14 residues. CDR3 in DNA: TGTGCCAGCAGTAACCTACAGGGGGCCGGGGAGCAGTACTTC. Amino acids: CASSNLQGAGEQYF.

The chain employs TRBV18 and TRBJ2-7; possible D gene TRBD1, 6 bases. V lost 6 bases to trimming and J lost 3 bases, with 18 bases between them. CDR3 size: 15 residues. Germline CDR1 KGHSH, CDR2 LQKENI. The CDR3 DNA sequence: TGTGCCAGCTCGCCGACCGGGACAAGGGGCTACGAGCAGTACTTC. Protein sequence: CASSPTGTRGYEQYF.

The chain recombines TRBV18 with TRBJ1-5, with unresolved D. Deletions cut 2 bases from V and 4 bases from J, with 18 bases between. CDR3 length: 17 amino acids. The germline V gene encodes CDR1 KGHSH and CDR2 LQKENI. In DNA, the CDR3 is TGTGCCAGCTCACCAAAGGCCCAGGTATCGGGTAATCAGCCCCAGCATTTT. Its translation is CASSPKAQVSGNQPQHF.